The rows below give T cell receptor beta chains drawn from one sample of a study of cytomegalovirus exposure and HLA in healthy donors. Assay: immunoSEQ multiplex PCR; the TCRdb copy retains only in-frame clones and omits some. The sample carries 310,000 or so clones, around nine tenths recorded once. Sequencing was performed on PBMCs. Receptor source: a woman aged 18 to 35 in good health and CMV-seronegative. Both conserved end residues are part of each CDR3. The D gene is left open where the match is weak. Some rows mark clone size as missing; the rest say once, few, many or name a class of expanded clone.

.,TRBV13,TRBJ2-6,.,CASSFPRGGSGANVLTF,TGTGCCAGCAGCTTCCCAAGGGGGGGCTCTGGGGCCAACGTCCTGACTTTC
.,TRBV10-1,TRBJ2-1,.,CASSESTAGKNEQFF,TGCGCCAGCAGTGAGTCTACGGCAGGGAAGAATGAGCAGTTCTTC
.,TRBV10-2,TRBJ2-5,.,CASSEAVAGRYF,TGCGCCAGCAGTGAGGCCGTCGCAGGGCGGTACTTC
TRBD2,TRBV10-1,TRBJ2-2,.,CASEVTSGGAYTGELFF,TGCGCCAGCGAGGTGACTAGCGGGGGGGCCTATACCGGGGAGCTGTTTTTT
.,TRBV19,TRBJ1-1,.,CASSSLGTIAEAFF,TGTGCCAGTAGTAGCCTCGGGACAATCGCTGAAGCTTTCTTT
.,TRBV11-2,TRBJ1-4,.,CASSFRGLFANEKLFF,TGTGCCAGCAGCTTCCGAGGATTGTTCGCTAATGAAAAACTGTTTTTT
TRBD2,TRBV9,TRBJ2-1,.,CASSSGLAGIVNEQFF,TGTGCCAGCAGCTCCGGACTAGCGGGGATCGTCAATGAGCAGTTCTTC
TRBD1,TRBV7-9,TRBJ1-1,once,CASSFKTGGEVKAEAFF,TGTGCCAGCAGCTTTAAAACAGGGGGCGAGGTCAAGGCTGAAGCTTTCTTT
TRBD1,TRBV6-1,TRBJ2-3,once,CASRTGGGTDTQYF,TGTGCCAGCAGAACAGGGGGCGGCACAGATACGCAGTATTTT
.,TRBV6-1,TRBJ2-3,.,CASSELRLRTDTQYF,TGTGCCAGCAGTGAACTGCGGCTACGCACAGATACGCAGTATTTT
TRBD1,TRBV7-6,TRBJ2-7,.,CASSRETGTGSYEQYF,TGTGCCAGCAGCCGTGAAACCGGGACAGGGTCCTACGAGCAGTACTTC
.,TRBV2,TRBJ1-4,few,CASSVGRTYEKLFF,TGTGCCAGCAGTGTGGGCAGGACTTACGAAAAACTGTTTTTT
.,TRBV11-2,TRBJ2-1,.,CASSPGLARVF,TGTGCCAGCAGCCCGGGACTCGCCCGGGTCTTC
TRBD1,TRBV5-4,TRBJ2-5,once,CASSLSPDRVIETQYF,TGTGCCAGCAGCTTGTCGCCGGACAGGGTGATAGAGACCCAGTACTTC
.,TRBV19,TRBJ2-7,.,CASSTGLRANEQYF,TGTGCCAGTAGTACCGGACTACGTGCCAACGAGCAGTACTTC
.,TRBV2,TRBJ2-2,.,CASGSSAGGELFF,TGTGCCAGCGGGTCTAGCGCGGGCGGGGAGCTGTTTTTT
TRBD2,TRBV6-4,TRBJ2-2,.,CASRGLAGDTGELFF,TGTGCCAGCAGAGGACTAGCGGGGGATACCGGGGAGCTGTTTTTT
TRBD1,TRBV7-3,TRBJ2-1,.,CASSKDRGFNEQFF,TGTGCCAGCAGCAAGGACAGGGGCTTCAATGAGCAGTTCTTC
TRBD2,TRBV27,TRBJ2-3,once,CASRRGGSDTQYF,TGTGCCAGCAGGCGGGGGGGCTCAGATACGCAGTATTTT
TRBD2,TRBV9,TRBJ2-7,.,CASSPSTSAHEQYF,TGTGCCAGCAGCCCTTCGACTAGCGCTCACGAGCAGTACTTC
TRBD2,TRBV7-9,TRBJ2-1,.,CASSLASGGVYNEQFF,TGTGCCAGCAGCTTGGCTAGCGGGGGGGTCTACAATGAGCAGTTCTTC
TRBD1,TRBV2,TRBJ1-1,.,CASSGQGRAEAFF,TGTGCCAGCAGTGGACAGGGGAGGGCTGAAGCTTTCTTT
.,TRBV6-6,TRBJ2-7,.,CASSYSSQGAYEQYF,TGTGCCAGCAGTTACTCTTCCCAGGGTGCCTACGAGCAGTACTTC
.,TRBV6-1,TRBJ2-7,.,CASSSGTLPREQYF,TGTGCCAGCAGCTCCGGGACACTCCCCCGAGAGCAGTACTTC
.,TRBV11-2,TRBJ1-1,.,CASSLPDNKNFF,TGTGCCAGCAGCTTACCAGACAATAAGAATTTCTTT
.,TRBV11-2,TRBJ2-7,.,CASSLVPDTSYEQYF,TGTGCCAGCAGCTTAGTCCCAGATACGTCCTACGAGCAGTACTTC
.,TRBV5-1,TRBJ1-2,.,CASSIPGNYGYTF,TGCGCCAGCAGCATACCAGGGAACTATGGCTACACCTTC
.,TRBV18,TRBJ2-7,.,CASSLSGQEQYF,TGTGCCAGCTCACTCTCAGGCCAAGAGCAGTACTTC
.,TRBV10-2,TRBJ1-1,.,CASGLGVEAFF,TGCGCCAGCGGCCTAGGGGTCGAAGCTTTCTTT
.,TRBV5-1,TRBJ1-5,.,CASSSFGGEDQPQHF,TGCGCCAGCAGCTCCTTCGGGGGGGAGGATCAGCCCCAGCATTTT
TRBD1,TRBV6-1,TRBJ1-3,.,CASSGQGAPHIGNTIYF,TGTGCCAGCAGTGGACAGGGGGCTCCCCACATTGGAAACACCATATATTTT
TRBD2,TRBV7-3,TRBJ2-7,.,CASSLSGLANYEQYF,TGTGCCAGCAGCTTATCTGGACTAGCAAACTACGAGCAGTACTTC
.,TRBV7-9,TRBJ2-1,.,CSSSLVGTNEQFF,TGTTCCAGCAGCTTAGTAGGGACTAATGAGCAGTTCTTC
.,TRBV19,TRBJ2-3,.,CASSIGGGSDTQYF,TGTGCCAGTAGTATAGGGGGGGGCTCAGATACGCAGTATTTT
.,TRBV5-4,TRBJ2-5,.,CASSYPGGETQYF,TGTGCCAGCAGCTACCCGGGTGGTGAGACCCAGTACTTC
TRBD1,TRBV6-6,TRBJ1-1,.,CASSTPEGGGGTEAFF,TGTGCCAGCAGTACCCCGGAAGGGGGCGGCGGCACTGAAGCTTTCTTT
.,TRBV10-3,TRBJ2-2,.,CAISPLPGELFF,TGTGCCATCAGTCCACTTCCCGGGGAGCTGTTTTTT
TRBD1,TRBV6-5,TRBJ1-2,.,CASSYRDRGDYGYTF,TGTGCCAGCAGTTACCGGGACAGGGGGGACTATGGCTACACCTTC
TRBD1,TRBV9,TRBJ2-3,.,CASSVGTGTGGGKSHTQYF,TGTGCCAGCAGCGTAGGTACCGGGACAGGGGGCGGTAAAAGTCATACGCAGTATTTT
.,TRBV19,TRBJ1-2,.,CASSEAGEYGYTF,TGTGCCAGTAGTGAGGCAGGGGAATATGGCTACACCTTC
.,TRBV16,TRBJ1-2,few,CASSQQGWNGYTF,TGTGCCAGCAGCCAACAGGGGTGGAATGGCTACACCTTC
.,TRBV11-1,TRBJ2-2,.,CASSKLPPGLANTGELFF,TGTGCCAGCAGTAAGCTCCCCCCGGGACTTGCGAACACCGGGGAGCTGTTTTTT
.,TRBV27,TRBJ2-5,.,CASSWVAEETQYF,TGTGCCAGCAGTTGGGTAGCGGAAGAGACCCAGTACTTC
.,TRBV5-5,TRBJ1-4,.,CATQSFVESNEKLFF,TGTGCCACGCAGAGCTTTGTGGAGTCTAATGAAAAACTGTTTTTT
.,TRBV30,TRBJ2-1,.,CAWSVRLSSYNEQFF,TGTGCCTGGAGTGTACGATTGAGCTCCTACAATGAGCAGTTCTTC
TRBD2,TRBV10-1,TRBJ2-3,.,CASSLAGGRTDTQYF,TGCGCCAGCAGTCTAGCGGGGGGGCGCACAGATACGCAGTATTTT
TRBD1,TRBV18,TRBJ1-1,.,CASSQGQGANIEAFF,TGTGCCAGCTCACAAGGACAGGGGGCGAACATTGAAGCTTTCTTT
TRBD2,TRBV11-2,TRBJ2-1,.,CASSGLGRVEQFF,TGTGCCAGCAGCGGGCTGGGGAGGGTTGAGCAGTTCTTC